Included here is one TCR beta chain sequence, with context. Antigen: not known. TCRdb's copy holds only in-frame clones and misses some; the assay was immunoSEQ multiplex PCR. The table shows about 95,000 clones, with 85% occurring only once. These data are taken from a study of glioma-infiltrating T cells after dendritic cell vaccination. Overall study: Dendritic cell vaccination trial patients had either newly diagnosed or recurrent glioblastoma. Dendritic cell vaccine was injected intradermally three times, biweekly. Between about 2003 and 2013, patients got autologous tumor lysate-pulsed dendritic cell vaccines. Findings and caveats of the study: Patients with more pretreatment TILs had longer time to progression and survival.

This sample comprised blood, obtained before dendritic cell vaccination. The TCR originated in a human donor with glioblastoma.

The CDR3 reads CASSPHTGTSSLEQYF. CDR3 sequence (DNA): TGTGCCAGCAGCCCTCATACCGGGACTAGTTCCCTCGAGCAGTACTTC. The chain recombines TRBV9 with TRBJ2-7; 8 nucleotides agree with TRBD2. This CDR3 comprises 16 residues. Germline loops: CDR1 SGDLS, CDR2 YYNGEE. Trimming at V came to 4 bases and at J to 6 bases, leaving 15 bases not matched to a gene. Drawing the rest from reference TRBV9 and TRBJ2-7, the complete variable domain is DSGVTQTPKHLITATGQRVTLRCSPRSGDLSVYWYQQSLDQGLQFLIQYYNGEERAKGNILERFSAQQFPDLHSELNLSSLELGDSALYFCASSPHTGTSSLEQYFGPGTRLTVT.